These 21 T cell receptor beta chains originate from one sample sequenced in a study of cytomegalovirus exposure and HLA in healthy donors. 60 Vbeta and 13 Jbeta primers were used in PCR. Assay: immunoSEQ multiplex PCR; the TCRdb copy retains only in-frame clones and omits some. Seen here are more than 110,000 clones, roughly 80% observed once, and the top ten hold nearly 7%. Sequenced material: PBMCs. Receptors were obtained from a man aged 40-49 years in good health and CMV-seropositive.

The genes are TRBV27 and TRBJ2-1; TRBD2 matches at 11 bases. V was clipped by 0 bases and J by 9 bases; unmatched bases: 10. Germline assignment: CDR1 MNHEY and CDR2 SMNVEV (reference sequence). The CDR3 sequence is 17 residues long. CDR3 bases: TGTGCCAGCAGTTTATCAATAGCGGGAGGGCCGTTGGGTGAGCAGTTCTTC. Amino acid sequence: CASSLSIAGGPLGEQFF.

In this sample, this clone turned up once. The chain links TRBV18 to TRBJ1-5, with 8 bases that match TRBD1. The CDR3 extends over 14 amino acids. Trimming at V came to 3 bases and at J to 5 bases, leaving 3 bases not matched to a gene. In germline, CDR1 is KGHSH, CDR2 LQKENI. The CDR3 nucleotides are TGTGCCAGCTCACCCCTACAGGGGGATCAGCCCCAGCATTTT. Translated, it gives CASSPLQGDQPQHF.

The chain uses TRBV5-6 and TRBJ1-1; the match to TRBD1 covers 7 bases. Germline CDR1 SGHDT, CDR2 YYEEEE. With 2 bases clipped from V and 3 bases from J, the junction kept 10 bases outside the gene matches. CDR3 length: 16 residues. CDR3: CASSLEQGRIDTEAFF. DNA for the CDR3: TGTGCCAGCAGCTTAGAACAGGGGCGCATCGACACTGAAGCTTTCTTT.

The genes are TRBV10-3 and TRBJ2-1, with a tentative D call TRBD1 (6 bases). The germline V and J ends were trimmed by 6 bases and 7 bases, with 13 bases remaining between them. The CDR3 has 13 amino acids. Germline CDR1 reads ENHRY; CDR2 reads SYGVKD. The CDR3 region has the DNA TGTGCCATCAGAAGGATAGGGGGAAATGAGCAGTTCTTC. Its translation: CAIRRIGGNEQFF.

The chain combines TRBV28 with TRBJ2-1; the D is unclear. V was shortened by 8 bases and J by 5 bases, with 4 bases between the two germline ends. The CDR3 consists of 10 residues. Germline V gene data show CDR1 as MDHEN and CDR2 as SYDVKM. The CDR3 loop reads CASANNEQFF. The CDR3 nucleotides are TGTGCCAGCGCGAACAATGAGCAGTTCTTC.

The chain links TRBV7-6 to TRBJ2-7; 11 bases fit TRBD2. The CDR3 spans 14 residues. Germline CDR1 is SGHVS and CDR2 is FNYEAQ. V dropped 6 bases and J dropped 2; count of bases not matched to a gene: 3. As DNA, the CDR3 is TGTGCCAGCAGTCAACTAGCGGGAGCCTACGAGCAGTACTTC. Translating gives CASSQLAGAYEQYF.

This clone was observed a single time. CDR3 coding DNA: TGCGCCAGCAGCTTGGCTATGACAGGCTCTGGAAACACCATATATTTT. Encoded protein: CASSLAMTGSGNTIYF. V and J are TRBV5-1 and TRBJ1-3, with a weak D call TRBD1 (6 bases). The CDR3 runs to 16 residues. CDR1 SGHRS and CDR2 YFSETQ come from the germline V gene. The V and J ends lost 0 bases and 0 bases respectively, with 10 bases between them.

CDR3 loop: CASSSGRGQGEKLFF. The CDR3 bases are TGTGCCAGTAGTAGCGGTAGGGGCCAGGGTGAAAAACTGTTTTTT. The chain employs TRBV19 and TRBJ1-4; the D gene is possibly TRBD1 (5 bases). Germline values: CDR1 LNHDA, CDR2 SQIVND (reference sequence). The CDR3 loop spans 15 amino acids. V was clipped by 4 bases and J by 7 bases, with 16 bases between them. The whole variable domain, filled in from reference TRBV19 and TRBJ1-4, reads DGGITQSPKYLFRKEGQNVTLSCEQNLNHDAMYWYRQDPGQGLRLIYYSQIVNDFQKGDIAEGYSVSREKKESFPLTVTSAQKNPTAFYLCASSSGRGQGEKLFFGSGTQLSVL.

The CDR3 region has the DNA TGTGCCAGCAGCCCCTCGGTGGAGTACGAGCAGTACTTC. Translated: CASSPSVEYEQYF. The rearrangement links TRBV7-2 to TRBJ2-7, with unresolved D. Germline V lookup: CDR1 SGHTA, CDR2 FQGNSA. Between the trimmed V and J ends, which lost 5 bases and 4 bases, there was a span of 12 bases. This CDR3 has 13 residues.

The chain recombines TRBV9 with TRBJ1-1; a possible D gene is TRBD1 (5 bases). V dropped 2 bases and J dropped 4 bases, with 15 bases sitting between them. This CDR3 has 15 amino acids. Germline loops: CDR1 SGDLS, CDR2 YYNGEE. In DNA, the CDR3 is TGTGCCAGCAGCGTGGAGGGGCGGAGTGGCACTGAAGCTTTCTTT. This sequence encodes CASSVEGRSGTEAFF.

This clone came up once. The rearrangement joins TRBV5-1 to TRBJ2-3; TRBD2 matches 14 bases. This CDR3 is 18 amino acids long. Trimming cost V 4 bases and J 3 bases; bases outside gene matches: 10. Per germline, CDR1 SGHRS and CDR2 YFSETQ. The CDR3 loop reads CASSRLAGGPVWTDTQYF. The CDR3 DNA is TGCGCCAGCAGCCGACTAGCGGGAGGGCCCGTTTGGACAGATACGCAGTATTTT. The complete variable domain, with remaining parts taken from reference TRBV5-1 and TRBJ2-3, reads KAGVTQTPRYLIKTRGQQVTLSCSPISGHRSVSWYQQTPGQGLQFLFEYFSETQRNKGNFPGRFSGRQFSNSRSEMNVSTLELGDSALYLCASSRLAGGPVWTDTQYFGPGTRLTVL.

The chain carries TRBV10-3 and TRBJ1-2; D may be TRBD1 (5 bases). CDR3 size: 14 residues. V was pared by 2 bases and J by 4 bases, with 11 bases between. CDR1 is ENHRY and CDR2 is SYGVKD in the germline V gene. CDR3 in amino acids: CAISEGAGFYGYTF. The CDR3 DNA reads as TGTGCCATCAGTGAGGGGGCAGGGTTCTATGGCTACACCTTC.

This chain uses TRBV25-1 with TRBJ2-3, with D perhaps TRBD1 (5 bases). This CDR3 has 12 amino acids. Germline V lookup: CDR1 MGHDK, CDR2 SYGVNS. V was clipped by 7 bases and J by 5 bases, with 10 bases between them. CDR3 amino acids: CASTGWGDTQYF. In DNA form, the CDR3 reads TGTGCCAGCACAGGGTGGGGAGATACGCAGTATTTT.

The chain employs TRBV6-5 and TRBJ2-5, with TRBD1 as a possible D gene (5 bases). Germline V gives CDR1 MNHEY, CDR2 SVGAGI. Trimming removed 6 bases from V and 9 bases from J, with 17 bases in between. The CDR3 runs to 13 residues. CDR3 in DNA: TGTGCCAGCAGCTTCGACAGTAAGAAGGCCCAGTACTTC. Translating it yields CASSFDSKKAQYF.

This chain uses TRBV19 with TRBJ1-2; weak D call: TRBD1 (6 bases). Germline V lookup: CDR1 LNHDA, CDR2 SQIVND (reference sequence). This CDR3 has 13 residues. The V and J ends lost 6 bases and 4 bases respectively, with 12 bases between them. CDR3 amino acids: CASSTGGPYGYTF. The CDR3 bases are TGTGCCAGTAGCACGGGGGGGCCCTATGGCTACACCTTC.

The chain uses TRBV4-2 and TRBJ2-6; D is possibly TRBD2 (6 bases). V was pared by 6 bases and J by 0 bases, with 15 bases between. The CDR3 runs 17 residues. The germline gives CDR1 LGHNA, CDR2 YNFKEQ. The chain's CDR3 is CASSKGWGDSGANVLTF. DNA for the CDR3: TGTGCCAGCAGTAAAGGTTGGGGGGACTCTGGGGCCAACGTCCTGACTTTC.

The J gene is TRBJ2-2, the V gene TRBV2, with D maybe TRBD2 (7 bases). Trimming removed 7 bases at V and 5 bases at J, with 17 bases between. The CDR3 is 15 residues long. Germline V lookup: CDR1 SNHLY, CDR2 FYNNEI. In DNA form, the CDR3 reads TGTGCCAGCACCCAGTTGCGGGGGCGGACCGGGGAGCTGTTTTTT. This encodes CASTQLRGRTGELFF. Full variable domain (outside the CDR3, taken from reference TRBV2 and TRBJ2-2): EPEVTQTPSHQVTQMGQEVILRCVPISNHLYFYWYRQILGQKVEFLVSFYNNEISEKSEIFDDQFSVERPDGSNFTLKIRSTKLEDSAMYFCASTQLRGRTGELFFGEGSRLTVL.

This clone showed up just once. The chain combines TRBV27 with TRBJ2-2; D ambiguous. Between the trimmed V and J ends, which lost 2 bases and 2 bases, there was a span of 6 bases. Germline V gene sequence: CDR1 MNHEY, CDR2 SMNVEV (reference sequence). The CDR3 has 14 amino acids. The CDR3 nucleotides are TGTGCCAGCAGTTTAACAAAAAACACCGGGGAGCTGTTTTTT. As protein: CASSLTKNTGELFF.

This clone came up a few times. The rearrangement uses TRBV10-2 and TRBJ1-1, with 7 bases aligning to TRBD1. CDR1 WSHSY and CDR2 SAAADI come from the germline V gene. There are 16 residues in the CDR3. With 3 bases clipped from V and 3 bases from J, the junction kept 10 bases outside the gene matches. The DNA of the CDR3 is TGCGCCAGCAGTGACCTAATGACAGGGCCTGACACTGAAGCTTTCTTT. The encoded protein is CASSDLMTGPDTEAFF.

The J gene is TRBJ2-3, the V gene TRBV6-4; 9 positions match TRBD2. This CDR3 region has 15 residues. V shed 0 bases, J shed 4 bases, and the junction held 2 bases outside the gene matches. CDR1 MRHNA and CDR2 SNTAGT come from the germline V gene. CDR3 sequence reads: CASSDSASGADTQYF. As DNA, the CDR3 is TGTGCCAGCAGTGACTCGGCTAGCGGGGCAGATACGCAGTATTTT.

The chain uses TRBV19 and TRBJ1-3; D perhaps matches TRBD1 (5 bases). The V end lost 7 bases, the J end lost 8 bases, and 18 bases lay between the germline ends. The CDR3 extends over 14 amino acids. CDR1 and CDR2 (germline): LNHDA, SQIVND (reference sequence). CDR3 region: CASTTGHSRDTIYF. CDR3 in DNA: TGTGCCAGTACTACCGGACACAGTCGTGACACCATATATTTT.